What follows are 26 T cell receptor beta chains derived from one specimen sequenced in a study of T cells after yellow fever vaccination (dated by TCRdb to between 2018 and 2021). The treatment or condition label on this specimen signifies: live attenuated yellow fever vaccine strain. Libraries were built with 5' RACE. Sequencing was carried out with an Illumina HiSeq 2500. TCRdb trimmed public reads at Q25 via fastp, called clones via MiXCR and kept in-frame beta chains. Rows merge per CDR3 protein into single entries with the most common DNA and genes. A total of under 600,000 distinct CDR3 sequences appear in this sample, less than 15% of them only once. Jointly, the top ten make up around 15% of the sample. Sequences were derived from PBMCs, sampled on the day of the yellow fever booster vaccination. The receptor set was obtained from a man between 25 and 39 years old who received the YFV17D yellow fever vaccine.

This clonotype was observed a handful of times. The gene calls are TRBV6-5 and TRBJ1-3; possible D gene TRBD1, 5 bases. Germline V gene sequence: CDR1 MNHEY, CDR2 SVGAGI. The CDR3 consists of 15 residues. The V and J ends lost 2 bases and 0 bases respectively, with 8 bases between them. CDR3 loop: CASSYQGGSGNTIYF. The CDR3 bases are TGTGCCAGCAGTTACCAGGGCGGCTCTGGAAACACCATATATTTT.

This clonotype came up a few times. The chain recombines TRBV7-3 with TRBJ1-1; 7 bases fit TRBD1. The CDR3 is made up of 16 amino acids. The V gene end was trimmed by 4 bases and the J gene end by 0 bases; junction bases not matched to a gene: 8. CDR1 and CDR2 from the germline V gene are SGHTA and FQGTGA. The CDR3 loop is CASSSQGGGLNTEAFF. CDR3 sequence (DNA): TGTGCCAGCAGCTCGCAGGGGGGTGGTTTGAACACTGAAGCTTTCTTT.

The chain recombines TRBV28 with TRBJ2-7; no clear D. Germline lookup yields CDR1 MDHEN and CDR2 SYDVKM. Trimming stripped 4 bases from V and 5 bases from J, with 9 bases between. This CDR3 is 12 amino acids long. The CDR3 reads CASSSPYHEQYF. CDR3 DNA sequence: TGTGCCAGCAGTTCGCCCTATCACGAGCAGTACTTC.

The chain recombines TRBV3-1 with TRBJ1-1; D is uncertain. CDR3 length: 12 residues. In germline, CDR1 is LGHDT, CDR2 YNNKEL (reference sequence). V was shortened by 9 bases and J by 2 bases, with 10 bases between the two germline ends. The CDR3 DNA sequence: TGTGCCAGTTGGGATCTCAACACTGAAGCTTTCTTT. This translates into CASWDLNTEAFF.

This rearrangement joins TRBV18 to TRBJ2-3; D is undetermined. The ends were cut back, 4 bases at V and 6 bases at J, with 11 bases in the middle. This CDR3 is built from 13 residues. In germline, CDR1 is KGHSH, CDR2 LQKENI. CDR3 in amino acids: CASSRAAWDTQYF. The CDR3 nucleotides are TGTGCCAGCTCACGCGCTGCATGGGATACGCAGTATTTT.

This clonotype turned up a few times. V usage is TRBV4-2 and J usage is TRBJ2-1; perhaps TRBD2 as D (6 bases). Trimming stripped 4 bases from V and 10 bases from J, with 14 bases between. CDR1 and CDR2 (germline): LGHNA, YNFKEQ. The length of the CDR3 is 13 residues. The CDR3 spells CASSPLRAGEQFF. The CDR3 DNA is TGTGCCAGCAGCCCGCTCCGGGCGGGAGAGCAGTTCTTC.

CDR3 protein: CASSPSGAASYEQYF. CDR3 in DNA: TGTGCCAGCTCACCATCAGGAGCGGCCTCCTACGAGCAGTACTTC. The V and J genes are TRBV18 and TRBJ2-7; D possibly corresponds to TRBD2 (5 bases). The ends were cut back, 2 bases at V and 0 bases at J, with 11 bases in the middle. There are 15 residues in the CDR3. The germline CDR1 and CDR2 sequences are KGHSH and LQKENI.

This clonotype was counted ten times or more. CDR3 DNA sequence: TGTGCCAGCAGGACCCGGTCTGGAAACACCATATATTTT. This encodes CASRTRSGNTIYF. The chain employs TRBV12-3 or TRBV12-4 and TRBJ1-3, with no clear D. The V end was cut by 6 bases, the J end by 1 base, with 7 bases between. CDR3 size: 13 residues.

Only a few counts were recorded for this clonotype. The chain carries TRBV5-1 and TRBJ2-5, with TRBD2 identical over 8 bases. From germline, CDR1 is SGHRS and CDR2 YFSETQ. The V gene end was trimmed by 4 bases and the J gene end by 4 bases; junction bases not matched to a gene: 9. The CDR3 sequence is 15 residues long. In DNA, the CDR3 is TGCGCCAGCAGCCCGGGGGGGACGATTCGAGAGACCCAGTACTTC. It specifies CASSPGGTIRETQYF.

This clonotype turned up a few times. CDR3 in amino acids: CASTRQGLGSPLHF. CDR3 DNA sequence: TGTGCCAGCACACGACAGGGTTTAGGATCACCCCTCCACTTT. V is TRBV6-1 and J is TRBJ1-6; 7 positions match TRBD1. Trimming took 7 bases from V and 10 from J; bases not matched to a gene: 10. The CDR3 consists of 14 residues. Germline V lookup: CDR1 MNHNS, CDR2 SASEGT.

This clonotype was counted a few times. This rearrangement joins TRBV20-1 to TRBJ1-4; D gene uncertain. This CDR3 contains 12 residues. The germline CDR1 and CDR2 sequences are DFQATT and SNEGSKA (reference sequence). Trimming took 6 bases from V and 12 from J, leaving 17 bases between them. CDR3 DNA: TGCAGTGCCCGCCCCCGGGGTGATGAACTGTTTTTT. Translated, it gives CSARPRGDELFF.

The chain has TRBV5-1 and TRBJ2-5; D is perhaps TRBD2 (6 bases). Germline V lookup: CDR1 SGHRS, CDR2 YFSETQ. This CDR3 is built from 16 residues. V dropped 4 bases and J dropped 1 base, with 17 bases sitting between them. The CDR3 sequence: CASSTHLSGSQETQYF. In nucleotides, the CDR3 is TGCGCCAGCAGCACACACCTTAGCGGTTCCCAAGAGACCCAGTACTTC.

The chain links TRBV10-3 to TRBJ1-5; D uncertain. The V end was cut by 3 bases, the J end by 0 bases, with 9 bases between. The V gene's germline CDR1 is ENHRY and CDR2 SYGVKD. This CDR3 contains 15 residues. The CDR3 loop is CAISETVNSNQPQHF. The CDR3 region has the DNA TGTGCCATCAGTGAAACGGTAAATAGCAATCAGCCCCAGCATTTT.

This chain uses TRBV12-3 or TRBV12-4 with TRBJ2-3; D is perhaps TRBD1 (5 bases). Between the trimmed V and J ends, which lost 4 bases and 3 bases, there was a span of 11 bases. The CDR3 length is 14 residues. The CDR3 is CASSSIGATDTQYF. The CDR3 bases are TGTGCCAGCAGTTCCATTGGGGCAACAGATACGCAGTATTTT.

This clonotype was observed a few times. V gene TRBV6-5 combines with J gene TRBJ1-1; the match to TRBD1 covers 11 bases. This CDR3 spans 17 amino acids. CDR1 MNHEY and CDR2 SVGAGI come from the germline V gene. After removal of 4 bases from V and 10 bases from J, the junction contained 17 bases not matched to a gene. For the CDR3, the DNA is TGTGCCAGCAGTTCGCCCAGGACAGGGGGCTTCACCCCGGCAGCTTTCTTT. As protein: CASSSPRTGGFTPAAFF.

This CDR3 is CASKLETQYF. The CDR3, as DNA: TGCGCCAGCAAGCTGGAGACCCAGTACTTC. The V and J genes are TRBV5-1 and TRBJ2-5, with unresolved D. Germline V gene data show CDR1 as SGHRS and CDR2 as YFSETQ. V dropped 6 bases and J dropped 5 bases, with 5 bases sitting between them. The CDR3 has 10 amino acids.

The V and J genes are TRBV5-4 and TRBJ2-2; D is perhaps TRBD2 (5 bases). Germline V gene sequence: CDR1 SGHNT, CDR2 YYREEE (reference sequence). The CDR3 runs 15 residues. The germline V and J ends were trimmed by 2 bases and 2 bases, with 10 bases remaining between them. The CDR3 sequence: CASSFRTRNTGELFF. CDR3 in DNA: TGTGCCAGCAGCTTTAGGACTCGTAACACCGGGGAGCTGTTTTTT.

This clonotype was seen repeatedly, ten times or more. In DNA form, the CDR3 reads TGTGCCAGCAGCTTAGGCGCCAATGAGCAGTTCTTC. This translates into CASSLGANEQFF. The chain joins TRBV7-9 to TRBJ2-1, with D unresolved. The V end lost 1 base, the J end lost 6 bases, and 4 bases lay between the germline ends. Germline CDR1 and CDR2: SEHNR and FQNEAQ (reference sequence). This CDR3 comprises 12 residues.

The chain links TRBV6-5 to TRBJ2-1, with TRBD2 as a possible D gene (5 bases). The CDR3 is 16 residues long. Trimming took 0 bases from V and 6 from J, leaving 15 bases between them. The germline CDR1 and CDR2 sequences are MNHEY and SVGAGI. The CDR3 loop is CASSYSLGGRPNEQFF. The CDR3, as DNA: TGTGCCAGCAGTTACTCTCTCGGAGGTAGGCCCAATGAGCAGTTCTTC.

This clonotype was seen many times. The chain combines TRBV20-1 with TRBJ1-4; D remains unclear. The CDR3 spans 13 residues. CDR1 DFQATT and CDR2 SNEGSKA come from the germline V gene (reference sequence). V lost 6 bases and J lost 7, with 15 bases in between. CDR3 in amino acids: CSAHRQAGEKLFF. The DNA of the CDR3 is TGCAGTGCCCACCGCCAGGCGGGTGAAAAACTGTTTTTT.

This clonotype turned up a few times. This rearrangement joins TRBV7-2 to TRBJ2-1, with D maybe TRBD2 (5 bases). CDR1 is SGHTA and CDR2 is FQGNSA in the germline V gene. This CDR3 contains 12 residues. V lost 3 bases to trimming and J lost 10 bases, with 10 bases between them. The CDR3 bases are TGTGCCAGCAGCTTCGGGATGACAGAGCAGTTCTTC. This translates into CASSFGMTEQFF.

The gene calls are TRBV5-1 and TRBJ2-7, with TRBD2 matching 9 bases. Trimming removed 2 bases from V and 5 bases from J; junction bases left unmatched: 11. Germline CDR1 and CDR2: SGHRS and YFSETQ. The CDR3 loop spans 16 amino acids. The CDR3 region has the DNA TGCGCCAGCAGCTTAGGCGGGAGTAGCGGGAGTAACGAGCAGTACTTC. Amino acids: CASSLGGSSGSNEQYF.

A few counts support this clonotype. The chain uses TRBV5-1 and TRBJ2-6, with TRBD1 matching over 8 bases. V lost 4 bases, J lost 4 bases, and 7 bases stayed unmatched. The CDR3 consists of 16 residues. Germline CDR1 and CDR2: SGHRS and YFSETQ. The CDR3 region has the DNA TGCGCCAGCAGCCTGGGACAGGCCTCCGGGGCCAACGTCCTGACTTTC. It translates to CASSLGQASGANVLTF.

This clonotype was detected many times. The chain has TRBV6-5 and TRBJ2-4, with TRBD1 matching 7 bases. CDR1 and CDR2 (germline): MNHEY, SVGAGI. The junction had 3 bases not matched to a gene; V was cut back by 6 bases and J by 7 bases. This CDR3 is 12 amino acids long. The CDR3 nucleotides read TGTGCCAGCAGCCTACAGGGGAACATTCAGTACTTC. Its translation: CASSLQGNIQYF.

The chain has TRBV12-3 or TRBV12-4 and TRBJ1-4; no clear D gene. This CDR3 is 13 amino acids long. Trimming removed 4 bases at V and 5 bases at J, with 8 bases between. The CDR3 is CASSSGGNEKLFF. Written as DNA, the CDR3 is TGTGCCAGCAGTTCAGGAGGGAATGAAAAACTGTTTTTT.

This clonotype was counted between two and nine times. The V call is TRBV21-1, the J call TRBJ2-6; the table's D gene call, TRBD1, was not cross checked with the DNA. TRBV21-1 is classified as a pseudogene. The CDR3 length is 18 residues. In nucleotides, the CDR3 is TGTGCCAGCAGCTCCACGGACAGCCTTGCGACTGGGGCCAACGTCCTGACTTTC. It is translated as CASSSTDSLATGANVLTF.